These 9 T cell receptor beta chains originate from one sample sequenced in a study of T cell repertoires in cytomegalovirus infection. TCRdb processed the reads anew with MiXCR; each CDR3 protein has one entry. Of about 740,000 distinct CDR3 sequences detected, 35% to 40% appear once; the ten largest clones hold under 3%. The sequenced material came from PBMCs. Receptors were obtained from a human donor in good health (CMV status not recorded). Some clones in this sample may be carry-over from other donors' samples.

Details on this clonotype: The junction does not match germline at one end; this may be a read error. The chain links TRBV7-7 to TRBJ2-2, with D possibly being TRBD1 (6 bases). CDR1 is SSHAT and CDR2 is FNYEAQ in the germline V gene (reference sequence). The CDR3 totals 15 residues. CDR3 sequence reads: CASSHSRGNTGELFF. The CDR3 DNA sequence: TGTGCTAGCAGCCATTCCAGGGGGAACACCGGGGAGCTGTTTTTT.

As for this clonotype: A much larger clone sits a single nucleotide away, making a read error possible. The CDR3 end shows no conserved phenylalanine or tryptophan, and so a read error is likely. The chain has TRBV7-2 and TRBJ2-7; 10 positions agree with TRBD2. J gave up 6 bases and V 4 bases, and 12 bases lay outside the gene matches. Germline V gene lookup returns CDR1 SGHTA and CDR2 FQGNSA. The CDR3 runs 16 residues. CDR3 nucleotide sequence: TGTGCCAGCAGCTCCGCCAGCGGGAGGGCCCCGCTCGAGCAGTACTGC. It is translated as CASSSASGRAPLEQYC.

The CDR3 nucleotides read TGTGCCACCGCGGAAGGGGGGAGGGGATACAATGAGCAGTTCTTC. This sequence encodes CATAEGGRGYNEQFF. The rearrangement uses TRBV28 and TRBJ2-1, with a possible D match to TRBD2 (7 bases). The CDR3 loop spans 15 amino acids. V dropped 10 bases and J dropped 4 bases, with 20 bases sitting between them. The germline CDR1 and CDR2 sequences are MDHEN and SYDVKM. Complete variable domain (other parts from reference TRBV28 and TRBJ2-1): DVKVTQSSRYLVKRTGEKVFLECVQDMDHENMFWYRQDPGLGLRLIYFSYDVKMKEKGDIPEGYSVSREKKERFSLILESASTNQTSMYLCATAEGGRGYNEQFFGPGTRLTVL.

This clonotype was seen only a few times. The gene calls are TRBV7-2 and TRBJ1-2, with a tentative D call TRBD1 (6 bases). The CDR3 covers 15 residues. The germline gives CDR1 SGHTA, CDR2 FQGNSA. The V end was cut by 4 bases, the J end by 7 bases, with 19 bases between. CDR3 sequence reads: CASSSRPQGRGGYTF. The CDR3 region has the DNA TGTGCCAGCAGCTCAAGGCCCCAGGGGAGGGGTGGCTACACCTTC. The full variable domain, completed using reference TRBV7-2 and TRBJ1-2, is GAGVSQSPSNKVTEKGKDVELRCDPISGHTALYWYRQSLGQGLEFLIYFQGNSAPDKSGLPSDRFSAERTGGSVSTLTIQRTQQEDSAVYLCASSSRPQGRGGYTFGSGTRLTVV.

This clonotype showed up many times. The CDR3 DNA reads TGTGCCAGCAGCCGACGTTCCGGGACTAGCGGGAGGTCCTACGAGCAGTACTTC. The encoded protein is CASSRRSGTSGRSYEQYF. The rearrangement links TRBV7-2 to TRBJ2-7, with 15 nucleotides matching TRBD2. There are 18 residues in the CDR3. Germline-derived CDR1 and CDR2 are SGHTA and FQGNSA. V trimming: 5 bases; J trimming: 1 base; junction bases outside the gene matches: 9.

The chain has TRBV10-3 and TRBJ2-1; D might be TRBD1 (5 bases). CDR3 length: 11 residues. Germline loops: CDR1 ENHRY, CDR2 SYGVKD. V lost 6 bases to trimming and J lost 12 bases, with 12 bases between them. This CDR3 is CAISLGVGQFF. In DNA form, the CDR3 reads TGTGCCATCAGCCTAGGGGTTGGGCAGTTCTTC.

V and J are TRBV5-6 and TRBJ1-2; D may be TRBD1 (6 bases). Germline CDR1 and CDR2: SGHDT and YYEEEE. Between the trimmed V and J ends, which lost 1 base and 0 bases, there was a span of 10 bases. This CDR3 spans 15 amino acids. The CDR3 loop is CASSLSGTTNYGYTF. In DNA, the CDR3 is TGTGCCAGCAGCTTGTCCGGGACAACTAACTATGGCTACACCTTC.

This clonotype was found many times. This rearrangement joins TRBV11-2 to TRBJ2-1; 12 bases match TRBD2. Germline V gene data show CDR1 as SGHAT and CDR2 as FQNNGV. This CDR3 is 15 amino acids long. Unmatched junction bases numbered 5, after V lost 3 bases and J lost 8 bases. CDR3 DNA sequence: TGTGCCAGCAGCTTGACTAGCGGGAGTCTGGATGAGCAGTTCTTC. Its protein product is CASSLTSGSLDEQFF.

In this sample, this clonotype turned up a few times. CDR3 amino acids: CASSLGWGGAANTEAFF. CDR3 in DNA: TGTGCCAGCAGCTTAGGTTGGGGGGGGGCCGCGAACACTGAAGCTTTCTTT. This chain links TRBV7-9 with TRBJ1-1, with D perhaps matching TRBD1 (6 bases). V lost 1 base and J 1 base, leaving 16 bases between the germline ends. The germline gives CDR1 SEHNR, CDR2 FQNEAQ (reference sequence). The CDR3 loop spans 17 amino acids.